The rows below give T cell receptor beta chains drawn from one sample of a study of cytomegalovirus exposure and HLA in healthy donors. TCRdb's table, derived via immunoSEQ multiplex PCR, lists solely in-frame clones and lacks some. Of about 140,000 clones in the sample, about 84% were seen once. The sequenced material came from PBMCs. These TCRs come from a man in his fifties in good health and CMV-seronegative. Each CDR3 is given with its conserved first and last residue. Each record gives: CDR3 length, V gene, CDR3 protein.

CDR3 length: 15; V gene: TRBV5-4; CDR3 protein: CASSLGQGREETQYF
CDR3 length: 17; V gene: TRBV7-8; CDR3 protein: CASSPSTRVGGNQPQHF
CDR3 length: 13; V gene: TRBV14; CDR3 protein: CASSQEELAEAFF
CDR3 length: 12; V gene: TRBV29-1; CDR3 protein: CSLWDRGYGYTF
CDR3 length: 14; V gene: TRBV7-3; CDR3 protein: CASSLPQGLGGYTF
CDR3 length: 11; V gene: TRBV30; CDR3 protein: CAWSALREAFF
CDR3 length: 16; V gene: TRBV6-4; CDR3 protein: CASSDEGTGNTGELFF
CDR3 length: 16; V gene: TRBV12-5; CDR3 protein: CASGLTGTSGPLTQYF
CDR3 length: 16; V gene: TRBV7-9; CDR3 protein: CASSFGGGRSNQPQHF
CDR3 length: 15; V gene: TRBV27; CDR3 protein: CASSQTGVLTGELFF
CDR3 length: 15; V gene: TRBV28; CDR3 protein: CASSLKGTGGWEQYF
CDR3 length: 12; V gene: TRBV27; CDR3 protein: CASSGAYDEQYF
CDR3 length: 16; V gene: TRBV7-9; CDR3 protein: CASSPIYQGNNSPLHF
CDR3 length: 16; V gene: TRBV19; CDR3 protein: CASSMPGLAGGGEQYF
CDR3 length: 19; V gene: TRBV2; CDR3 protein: CASSSLGTSGLSGANVLTF
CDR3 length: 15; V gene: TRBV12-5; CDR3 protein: CAARIEIQGGGEAFF
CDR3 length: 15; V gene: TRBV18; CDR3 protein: CASSPGQGIQETQYF
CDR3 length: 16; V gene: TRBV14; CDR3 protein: CASSNYRDRKQYEQYF
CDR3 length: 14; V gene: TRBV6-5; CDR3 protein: CASSLLDRGTEAFF
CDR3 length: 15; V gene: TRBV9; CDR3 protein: CASSVGTGDVETQYF
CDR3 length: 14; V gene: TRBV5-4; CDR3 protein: CASSVTQEGETQYF
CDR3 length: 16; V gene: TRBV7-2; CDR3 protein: CASSLAEGVNTGELFF
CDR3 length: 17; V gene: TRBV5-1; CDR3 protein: CASSRLPGLAGVSEQFF
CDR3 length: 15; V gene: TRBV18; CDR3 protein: CASSPPGLAGVEQYF
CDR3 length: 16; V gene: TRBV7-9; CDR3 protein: CASSSRGTLTNTEAFF
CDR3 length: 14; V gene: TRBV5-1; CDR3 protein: CASSLDTGWNEQFF
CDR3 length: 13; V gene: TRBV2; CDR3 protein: CASSEGAGYGYTF
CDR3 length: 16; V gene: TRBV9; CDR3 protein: CASSVDRGHHTGELFF
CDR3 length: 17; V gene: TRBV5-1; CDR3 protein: CASSLARTSGGTDTQYF
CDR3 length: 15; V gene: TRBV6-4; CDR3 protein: CASSDSGFSTNEQFF
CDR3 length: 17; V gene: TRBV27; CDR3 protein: CASSLSRGPRDTYEQYF
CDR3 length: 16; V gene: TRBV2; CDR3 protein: CASSFTQGALGQPQHF
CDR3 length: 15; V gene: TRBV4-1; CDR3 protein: CASSLRDSRSEKLFF
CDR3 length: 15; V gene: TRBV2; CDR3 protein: CASSVTSGLYNEQFF
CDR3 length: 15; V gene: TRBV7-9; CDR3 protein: CASIPRDTKSQGYTF
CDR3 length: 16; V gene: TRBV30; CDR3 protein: CAWSTPGQGYNQPQHF
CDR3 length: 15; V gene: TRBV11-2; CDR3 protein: CASSQRQGNTDTQYF
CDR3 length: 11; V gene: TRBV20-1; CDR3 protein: CSARKDWSAFF
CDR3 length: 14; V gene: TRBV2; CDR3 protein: CASSGQGASYEQYF
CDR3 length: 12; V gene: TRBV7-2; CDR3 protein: CASSFDRVSQYF
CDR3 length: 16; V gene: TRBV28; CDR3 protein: CASSLTGLSYNSPLHF
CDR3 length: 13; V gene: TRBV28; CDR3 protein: CASSPPLRTEAFF
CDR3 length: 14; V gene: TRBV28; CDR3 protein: CASSPTGSSYEQYF
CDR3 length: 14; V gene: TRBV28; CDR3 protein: CASSLVAINEKLFF
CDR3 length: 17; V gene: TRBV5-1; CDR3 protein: CASSQTGGAGGGYEQYF
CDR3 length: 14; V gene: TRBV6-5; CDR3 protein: CASSYSATHRGAFF
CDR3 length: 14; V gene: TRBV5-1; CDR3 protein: CASSLDRGAYEQYF
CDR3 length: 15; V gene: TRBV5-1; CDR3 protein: CASSLGTGGTETQYF
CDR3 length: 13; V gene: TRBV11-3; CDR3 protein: CASSPRGDYGYTF
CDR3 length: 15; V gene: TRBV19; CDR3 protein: CATSDRFLGNQPQHF
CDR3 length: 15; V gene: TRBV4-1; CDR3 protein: CASSQDPRENYGYTF
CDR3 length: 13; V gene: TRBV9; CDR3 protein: CASSVLGQEGYTF